Described below is a single TCR beta chain sequence and its context. This clone showed up just a few times. The clone's antigen remains unknown. No much larger clone exists at a distance of one base, and base qualities are not known. This record belongs to a study of T cell repertoires in urothelial bladder cancer (dated by TCRdb to the late 2010s). Regarding the study in general: Clinical stages of the approximately 12 resected lesions were three cT0, three cTa, three cT1 and three cT2 or greater. Some twelve patients with bladder lesions who were undergoing transurethral resection were prospectively identified. Approximately eleven resected bladder lesions, consisting of urothelial carcinoma (UC+) and benign (UC-) specimens, were examined. TCR repertoire clonality in bladder tumors was compared with TCR repertoire clonality in benign bladder inflammation. Results and caveats for the whole study, not just this receptor: In carcinoma specimens a single T-cell clone made up as much as 17% of infiltrating lymphocytes, compared with roughly 2% in benign specimens. A median tumor infiltrating lymphocyte percentage of roughly 2.2% was observed in carcinoma specimens, compared with more than 10% in benign specimens. Urothelial carcinoma specimens contained fewer T cells than benign specimens, with a median of approximately 5,100 versus 26,000.

The TCR beta chain CDR3 region was sequenced with the immunoSEQ assay. Concerning the study's data processing: For each specimen, the T-cell fraction, clonal dominance, and maximum TCR clone frequency were calculated. TCRdb took this table from immuneACCESS and kept in-frame rearrangements with V and J called. Such tables lack part of the clones; where checked against another copy, unresolved V genes explain under half of the gap, and the rest is unexplained. V and J calls and clone size are those listed in that table; D and trimming were worked out from the DNA. In all, the sample holds over 10,000 clones, and 60% to 70% of those were seen once. About 8.1% of the sample rests with the top ten. At transurethral resection, specimens of the bladder lesions were collected and then stored at -80C. DNA was isolated from bladder specimens obtained during transurethral resection. From the cysteine up to the phenylalanine, the CDR3 has a length of 17 residues. Solely the CDR3 DNA is kept, with 51 bases framed from the first base. The germline V gene (reference sequence) gives CDR1 as MNHEY and CDR2 as SMNVEV. Trimming at the junction amounts to 6 bases on V and 0 bases on J, and the germline ends lie 18 bases apart.

The sample consisted of tumor-infiltrating cells from bladder cancer. The V and J segments used are TRBV27 and TRBJ2-4; TRBD2 is perhaps the D gene, given 5 matching bases. This TCR came from a human donor with urothelial carcinoma. The CDR3 here reads CASRPVMRALAKNIQYF. Here is the DNA: TGTGCCAGCAGGCCGGTGATGAGGGCTTTAGCCAAAAACATTCAGTACTTC.